Detailed here is one T cell receptor beta chain. The antigen is unknown. The data were taken from a study of T cells in Graves' hyperthyroidism and ophthalmopathy. For the study at large: Upon initial diagnosis and before any treatment, peripheral blood was collected. Whole-study findings and limits: Expanded thyroid clonotypes (above 0.001) were mostly also found in blood.

TCR beta CDR3 regions were amplified from RNA. HTBI primers were employed in a first-round RT-PCR of the TCR CDR3. MiXCR was run by TCRdb on the multiplex PCR reads, yielding one entry per CDR3 protein. The sample yields around 530,000 distinct CDR3 sequences, over 15% seen once. A Clinical Activity Score of at least 3, a NOSPECS grade of at least 4 and a duration under 3 months were recorded in the ophthalmopathy patients. Patients were excluded for uncontrolled infection, other autoimmune disease, pregnancy or lactation. This CDR3 comprises 17 residues. V was cut by 1 base and J by 0 bases, with 16 bases left in between.

The material sequenced was blood. The sequence was collected from a young woman with Graves' ophthalmopathy. The rearrangement uses TRBV12-3 or TRBV12-4 and TRBJ2-7; D could derive from TRBD1 or TRBD2 (6 bases each). CDR3 in amino acids: CASSLVYSRDNSYEQYF. The DNA of the CDR3 is TGTGCCAGCAGTTTAGTTTATTCGCGGGACAACTCCTACGAGCAGTACTTC.